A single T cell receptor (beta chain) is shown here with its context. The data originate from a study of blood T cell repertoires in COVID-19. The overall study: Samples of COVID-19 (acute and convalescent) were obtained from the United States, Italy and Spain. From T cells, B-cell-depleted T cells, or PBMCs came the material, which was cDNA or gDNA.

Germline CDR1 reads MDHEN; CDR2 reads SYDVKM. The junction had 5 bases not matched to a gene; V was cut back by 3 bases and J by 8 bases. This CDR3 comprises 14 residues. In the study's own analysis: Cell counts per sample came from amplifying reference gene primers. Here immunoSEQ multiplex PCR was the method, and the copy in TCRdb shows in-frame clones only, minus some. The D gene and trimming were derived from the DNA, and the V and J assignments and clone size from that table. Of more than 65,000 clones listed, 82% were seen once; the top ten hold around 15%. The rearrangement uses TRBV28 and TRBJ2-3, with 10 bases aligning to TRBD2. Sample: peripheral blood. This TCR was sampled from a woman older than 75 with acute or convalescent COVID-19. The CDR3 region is CASSFSSGSGTQYF. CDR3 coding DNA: TGTGCCAGCAGTTTCTCTAGCGGGAGCGGTACGCAGTATTTT.